The clone carrying this T cell receptor (beta chain) has just one count. Its antigen is unknown. Regarding time point: baseline pretreatment blood. The treatment denotes: 15 Gy SBRT to primary tumor, nephrectomy 4 weeks later. Radiation-treated patients gave blood at baseline, week 2 and week 4. This renal cell carcinoma was of the clear cell type. These data are taken from a study of radiation and T cells in renal cell carcinoma. Findings and limits, study-wide: From baseline, blood top tumor clonotypes peaked at 2 weeks post-radiation. Without pretreatment biopsies, baseline tumor clonotype presence was undetermined.

Method: immunoSEQ multiplex PCR; TCRdb's copy keeps in-frame clones and lacks some. The profile covers some 150,000 clones, with less than 85% appearing a single time and around a quarter taken by the ten largest. The germline V gene encodes CDR1 GTSNPN and CDR2 SVGIG (reference sequence). This CDR3 is built from 13 residues. The V and J ends lost 2 bases and 3 bases respectively, with 11 bases between them. The chain has TRBV30 and TRBJ2-7; D remains ambiguous. The sample consisted of blood, taken from a patient whose treatment included radiotherapy and nephrectomy. This clonotype was obtained from a woman aged 50 to 60 with renal cell carcinoma. CDR3 protein: CAWSSRIFYEQYF. DNA of the CDR3: TGTGCCTGGAGTAGCCGGATATTCTACGAGCAGTACTTC.